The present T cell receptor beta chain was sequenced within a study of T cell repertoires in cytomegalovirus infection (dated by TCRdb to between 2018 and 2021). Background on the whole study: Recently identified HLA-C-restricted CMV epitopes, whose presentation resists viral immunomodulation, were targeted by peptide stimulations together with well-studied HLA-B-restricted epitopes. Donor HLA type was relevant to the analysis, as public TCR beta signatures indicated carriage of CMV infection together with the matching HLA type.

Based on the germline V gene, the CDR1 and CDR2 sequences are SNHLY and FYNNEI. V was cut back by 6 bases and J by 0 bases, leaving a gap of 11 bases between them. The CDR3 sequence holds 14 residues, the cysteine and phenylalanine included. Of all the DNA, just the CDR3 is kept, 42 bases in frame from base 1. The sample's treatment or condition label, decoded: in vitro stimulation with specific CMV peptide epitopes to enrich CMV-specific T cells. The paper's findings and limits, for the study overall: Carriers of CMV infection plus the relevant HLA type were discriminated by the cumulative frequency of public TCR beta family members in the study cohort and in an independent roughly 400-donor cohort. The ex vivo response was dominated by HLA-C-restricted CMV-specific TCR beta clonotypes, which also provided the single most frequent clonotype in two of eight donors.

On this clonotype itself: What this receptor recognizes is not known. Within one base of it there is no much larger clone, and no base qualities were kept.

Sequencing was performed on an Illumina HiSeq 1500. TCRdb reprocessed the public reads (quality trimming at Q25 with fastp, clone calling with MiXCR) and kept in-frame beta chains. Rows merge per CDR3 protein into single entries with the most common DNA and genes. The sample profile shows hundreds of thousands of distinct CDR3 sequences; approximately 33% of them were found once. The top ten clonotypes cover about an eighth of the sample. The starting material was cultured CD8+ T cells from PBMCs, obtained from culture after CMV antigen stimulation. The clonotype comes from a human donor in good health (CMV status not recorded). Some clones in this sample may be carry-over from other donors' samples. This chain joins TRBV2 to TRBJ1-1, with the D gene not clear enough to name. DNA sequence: TGTGCCAGCAGACCGGGCTTTCTGAACACTGAAGCTTTCTTT. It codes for CASRPGFLNTEAFF.